The TCR beta chain described here comes from a study of tumor and adjacent non-tumor tissue in lung cancer (dated by TCRdb to 2017 to 2018). For context, the study as a whole: Patients with adenocarcinoma (about 12), squamous cell carcinoma (2) and small cell lung cancer (1) were included in the cohort. TCRbeta CDR3 sequencing was performed on thirty paired specimens, with one tumor sample and one normal lung sample collected per patient. A total of 95 million to 150 million productive TCRbeta reads were generated by sequencing, corresponding to an average of approximately 4.3 million reads per sample. Using bulk TCRbeta repertoires from roughly 14 lung cancer patients, the study set lung tumor tissue side by side with matched distant non-tumor lung tissue. Among the approximately 15 patients, ages ranged from roughly 30 to 76 years, around 10 were men and 5 were women, and disease was TNM stage I to III.

Bulk unsorted tissue served as the source for RNA extraction, and RNA quality was assessed using a NanoDrop ND-1000 and an Agilent 2100. Newly diagnosed lung cancer patients without prior chemotherapy who had been admitted for thoracic surgery in China between August and November 2014 were enrolled as donors. Patients who had received previous radiotherapy or chemotherapy, or who had another concurrent cancer, were excluded from the study. Pieces of surgical tissue measuring roughly 1-2.3 cm3 were kept in RNAlater solution and stored at -80 degrees C until use. A word on this clonotype: Its antigen is not yet known. Compared with germline, one end of the junction differs, possibly owing to a read error.

Results and caveats for the whole study, not just this receptor: Only roughly 16 patients were in the cohort, and the authors stated that larger samples and more detailed clinical data are needed. Significantly higher TCR diversity (inverse Simpson) was observed in tumor tissue than in normal lung tissue (about 410 vs 180, P = 0.0075, Mann-Whitney U test). Neither the sequencing platform nor unique molecular identifiers are named or mentioned anywhere in the methods. TCR diversity was significantly higher in younger patients, and greater tumor TCR diversity was associated with shorter overall survival and shorter disease-free survival. The top 100 clones accounted for a significantly larger cumulative portion of the repertoire in normal lung than in tumor tissue. Because peripheral blood was not sequenced, blood TCRbeta repertoires in the lung cancer patients of the study were not examined.

The germline V gene provides CDR1 SGHAT and CDR2 FQNNGV. Measured from the cysteine to the phenylalanine, the CDR3 is 14 residues long. Only the CDR3 region is kept as DNA, spanning 42 bases read in frame from base 1. The library was built by means of multiplex PCR. The sequencer listed for this sample is Illumina HiSeq 2500. TCRbeta libraries were constructed through three rounds of nested PCR with primers (Table S4) according to protocols modified from ARM-PCR. PCR products of 200-500 bp were gel-excised and purified with the QIAquick gel extraction kit before sequencing. The published analysis was carried out like this. Trimmomatic was used to clean the reads, FLASH merged the cleaned reads into complete CDR3 sequences, and MiTCR assigned the sequences to V(D)J germline segments. VDJtools was used to compute clonal diversity as the inverse Simpson's index. A read counted as productive if the sequence was in-frame and lacked a premature stop codon. The public reads were reprocessed in TCRdb via fastp at Q25 and MiXCR, keeping in-frame beta chains. Every CDR3 protein is listed once, alongside the most common genes and DNA of its rows. What appears here as the V and J calls and clone size reflects TCRdb's work, not the paper's. For this sample there are about 85,000 distinct CDR3 sequences; around 57% appear just once. Of the sample, 15% is held by the ten largest clones.

The sequence joins TRBV11-2 to TRBJ2-7; too little of a D gene remains to name it. The sequenced material came from lung tumor tissue. The receptor was isolated from a man in his sixties or seventies with non-small cell lung cancer. Here is the DNA: TGTGTCAGCAGCCCCCTCACATTAAGAAACGAACAGTACTTC. It translates to CVSSPLTLRNEQYF. The CDR3, completed at both ends by the reference TRBV11-2 and TRBJ2-7 genes, gives the full variable domain EAGVAQSPRYKIIEKRQSVAFWCNPISGHATLYWYQQILGQGPKLLIQFQNNGVVDDSQLPKDRFSAERLKGVDSTLKIQPAKLEDSAVYLCVSSPLTLRNEQYFGPGTRLTVT.